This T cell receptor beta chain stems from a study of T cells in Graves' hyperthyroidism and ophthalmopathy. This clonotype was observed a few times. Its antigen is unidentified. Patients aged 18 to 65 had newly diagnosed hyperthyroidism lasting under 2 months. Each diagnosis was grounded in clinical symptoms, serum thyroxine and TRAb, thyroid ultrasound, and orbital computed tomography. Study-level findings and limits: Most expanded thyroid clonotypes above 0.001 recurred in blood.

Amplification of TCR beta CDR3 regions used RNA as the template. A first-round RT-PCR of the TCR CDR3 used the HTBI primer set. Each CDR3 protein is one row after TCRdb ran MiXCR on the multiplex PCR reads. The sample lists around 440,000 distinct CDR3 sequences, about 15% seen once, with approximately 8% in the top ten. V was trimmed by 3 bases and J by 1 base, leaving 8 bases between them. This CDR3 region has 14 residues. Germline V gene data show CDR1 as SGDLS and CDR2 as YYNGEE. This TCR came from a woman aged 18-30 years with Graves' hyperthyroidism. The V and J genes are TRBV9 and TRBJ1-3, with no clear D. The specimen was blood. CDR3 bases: TGTGCCAGCAGCGGTCAGAGATCTGGAAACACCATATATTTT. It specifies CASSGQRSGNTIYF.